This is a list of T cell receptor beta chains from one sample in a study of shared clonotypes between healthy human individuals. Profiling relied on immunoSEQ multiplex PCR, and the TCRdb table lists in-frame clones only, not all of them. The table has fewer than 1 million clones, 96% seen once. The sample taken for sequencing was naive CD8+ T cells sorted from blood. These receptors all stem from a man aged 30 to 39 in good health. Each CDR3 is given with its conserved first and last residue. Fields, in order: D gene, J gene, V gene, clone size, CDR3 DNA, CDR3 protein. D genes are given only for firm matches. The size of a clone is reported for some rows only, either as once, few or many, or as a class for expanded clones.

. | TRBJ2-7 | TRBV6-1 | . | TGTGCCAGCAGTGTCTCGAAGGGGGTGTGGGACGAGCAGTACTTC | CASSVSKGVWDEQYF
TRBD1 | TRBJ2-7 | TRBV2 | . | TGTGCCAGCAGCTATAAGTTAGGACAGGGGACCTCCTACGAGCAGTACTTC | CASSYKLGQGTSYEQYF
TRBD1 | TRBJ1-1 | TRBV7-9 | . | TGTGCCAGCAGGGACAGGGCAGCTGAAGCTTTCTTT | CASRDRAAEAFF
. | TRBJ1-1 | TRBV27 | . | TGTGCCAGCAGAAAAAGGACGGGGACGGGGAACACTGAAGCTTTCTTT | CASRKRTGTGNTEAFF
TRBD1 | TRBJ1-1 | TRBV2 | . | TGTGCCAGCAGTGCAAAAATGGACAGGTACACTGAAGCTTTCTTT | CASSAKMDRYTEAFF
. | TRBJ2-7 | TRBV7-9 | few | TGTGCCAGCAGCCAAAGATCCTACGAGCAGTACTTC | CASSQRSYEQYF
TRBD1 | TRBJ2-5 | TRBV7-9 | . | TGTGCCAGCAGCGTCACGGGACAGGGGTTTGAAGAGACCCAGTACTTC | CASSVTGQGFEETQYF
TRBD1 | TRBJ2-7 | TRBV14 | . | TGTGCCAGCAGCCGGGGCGGGGACAGGGTCCCCTACGAGCAGTACTTC | CASSRGGDRVPYEQYF
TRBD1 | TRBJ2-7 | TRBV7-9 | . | TGTGCCAGCAGCCCCCGCCGGGACAGCAGATCCTACGAGCAGTACTTC | CASSPRRDSRSYEQYF
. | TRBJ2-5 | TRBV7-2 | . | TGTGCCAGCAGTTTCCCTGTTTTAGAGACCCAGTACTTC | CASSFPVLETQYF
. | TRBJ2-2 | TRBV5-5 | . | TGTGCCGGTGCGGTCGCGGGGACCGGGGAGCTGTTTTTT | CAGAVAGTGELFF
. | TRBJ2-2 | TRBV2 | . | TGTGCCAGCCATTGGGAGGGGGTCGGGGAGCTGTTTTTT | CASHWEGVGELFF
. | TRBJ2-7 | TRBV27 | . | TGTGCCAGCAGTTTACTAGGGGATCTATTCGAGCAGTACTTC | CASSLLGDLFEQYF
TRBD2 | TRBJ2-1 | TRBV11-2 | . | TGTGCCAGCACCTCACTAGCGGGAGTCAACAATGAGCAGTTCTTC | CASTSLAGVNNEQFF
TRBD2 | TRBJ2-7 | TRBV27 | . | TGTGCCAGCAGTCCCTTATCGGGCGGGAGAACCTACGAGCAGTACTTC | CASSPLSGGRTYEQYF
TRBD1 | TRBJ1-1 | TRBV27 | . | TGTGCCAGCAGTCCACAGGTTGGCCGGACGAGGGACAGGGGGTCTTTCTTT | CASSPQVGRTRDRGSFF
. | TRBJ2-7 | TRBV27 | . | TGTGCCAGCAGTTTATCTTACGACTCCTACTCCTACGAGCAGTACTTC | CASSLSYDSYSYEQYF
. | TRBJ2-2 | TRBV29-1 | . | TGCAGCGTTGAGGATTCGCGAGCCGGGGAGCTGTTTTTT | CSVEDSRAGELFF
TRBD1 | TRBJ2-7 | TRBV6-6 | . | TGTGCCAGCACCCAACTACAGGGGGCTCCCAACGAGCAGTACTTC | CASTQLQGAPNEQYF
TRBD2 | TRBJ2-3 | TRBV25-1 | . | TGTGCCAGCAATAGGGAGGGCTGGGGCACAGATACGCAGTATTTT | CASNREGWGTDTQYF
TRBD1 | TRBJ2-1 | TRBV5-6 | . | TGTGCCAGCAGCTTGGGGGTGGGGACAGGGTTTTACAATGAGCAGTTCTTC | CASSLGVGTGFYNEQFF
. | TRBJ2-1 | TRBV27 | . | TGTGCCAGCAGTTACGGACAGGAGCAGTTCTTC | CASSYGQEQFF
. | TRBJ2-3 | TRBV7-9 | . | TGTGCCAGCAGCTTAGAGCTTGGCACAGATACGCAGTATTTT | CASSLELGTDTQYF
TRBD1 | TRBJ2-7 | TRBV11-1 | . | TGTGCCAGCAGCTTGCAGGGGGCCTCCGCTTACTTC | CASSLQGASAYF
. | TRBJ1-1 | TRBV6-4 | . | TGTGCCAGCAGTTCCCGACACTCGGGGAACACTGAAGCTTTCTTT | CASSSRHSGNTEAFF
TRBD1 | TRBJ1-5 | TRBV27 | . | TGTGCCAGCAGTCCCCGGGACAGGGGTGCGGGCAATCAGCCCCAGCATTTT | CASSPRDRGAGNQPQHF
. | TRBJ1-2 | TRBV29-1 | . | TGCAGCGTTGAAGGACAAAACTATGGCTACACCTTC | CSVEGQNYGYTF
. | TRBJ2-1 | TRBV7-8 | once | TGTGCCAGCAGCCCGACTAGAACTCTCTACAATGAGCAGTTCTTC | CASSPTRTLYNEQFF
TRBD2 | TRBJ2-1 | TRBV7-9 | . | TGTGCCAGCAGATATAAAGAGCGGGAGGCCTACAATGAGCAGTTCTTC | CASRYKEREAYNEQFF
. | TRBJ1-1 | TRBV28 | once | TGTGCCAGCGGGGTAACGCTGAACACTGAAGCTTTCTTT | CASGVTLNTEAFF
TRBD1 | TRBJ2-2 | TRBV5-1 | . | TGCGCCAGCAGCCCCGAAAATTGGGACAGGGCGAATACCGGGGAGCTGTTTTTT | CASSPENWDRANTGELFF
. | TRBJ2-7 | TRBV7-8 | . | TGTGCCAGCAGCTTAATCGCTTACGAGCAGTACTTC | CASSLIAYEQYF
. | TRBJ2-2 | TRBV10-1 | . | TGCGCCAGCAGTGAAGTTGCCACCGGGGAGCTGTTTTTT | CASSEVATGELFF
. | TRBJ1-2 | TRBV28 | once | TGTGCCAGCAGCCTCTCCAGGGACTATGGCTACACCTTC | CASSLSRDYGYTF
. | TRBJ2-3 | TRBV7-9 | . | TGTGCCAGCAGCTTAATGGGGCGGGGCACCTTTGTCACAGATACGCAGTATTTT | CASSLMGRGTFVTDTQYF
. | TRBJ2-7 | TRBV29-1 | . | TGCAGCGTTGAAGGTGCAGGGGAAGGATACGAGCAGTACTTC | CSVEGAGEGYEQYF
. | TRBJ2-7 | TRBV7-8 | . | TGTGCCAGCAGCGTAGACAGGTCCTACGAGCAGTACTTC | CASSVDRSYEQYF
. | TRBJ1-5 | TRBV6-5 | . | TGTGCCAGCAGTTACTCAGCGGATCAGCCCCAGCATTTT | CASSYSADQPQHF
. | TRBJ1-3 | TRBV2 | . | TGTGCCAGCACAGCGTCTCCCTCTCAGGGAAACACCATATATTTT | CASTASPSQGNTIYF
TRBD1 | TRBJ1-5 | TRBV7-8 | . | TGTGCCAGCAGCTTAGCGGGACAGGGGGCGGGCCAGCCCCAGCATTTT | CASSLAGQGAGQPQHF
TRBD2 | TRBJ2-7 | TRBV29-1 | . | TGCAGCGCGGGACTAGCTGATTCCTACGAGCAGTACTTC | CSAGLADSYEQYF
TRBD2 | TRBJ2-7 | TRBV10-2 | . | TGCGCCAGCAGGGGACTAGCGGCTCCCTACGAGCAGTACTTC | CASRGLAAPYEQYF
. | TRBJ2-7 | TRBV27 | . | TGTGCCAGCAGCTCTTTAGACGAGCAGTACTTC | CASSSLDEQYF
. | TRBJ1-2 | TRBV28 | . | TGTGCCAGCAGAAGGGGGAATGGCTACACCTTC | CASRRGNGYTF
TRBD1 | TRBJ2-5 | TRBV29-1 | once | TGCAGCGTAACTGACAGGGCTACAGAGACCCAGTACTTC | CSVTDRATETQYF
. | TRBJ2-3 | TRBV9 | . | TGTGCCAGCAGCCTGGGCTCCCTGCGTAGCACAGATACGCAGTATTTT | CASSLGSLRSTDTQYF
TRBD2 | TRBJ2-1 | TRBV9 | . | TGTGCCAGCAGCCCTTGGCGAGGGCCACGGGAGGAGGATGAGCAGTTCTTC | CASSPWRGPREEDEQFF
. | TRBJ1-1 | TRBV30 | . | TGTGCCTGGAGTGTAAGGGAGATTGAAGCTTTCTTT | CAWSVREIEAFF
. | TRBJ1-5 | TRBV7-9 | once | TGTGCCAGCAGCTTAGAAGGACGACAGGACTATAGCAATCAGCCCCAGCATTTT | CASSLEGRQDYSNQPQHF